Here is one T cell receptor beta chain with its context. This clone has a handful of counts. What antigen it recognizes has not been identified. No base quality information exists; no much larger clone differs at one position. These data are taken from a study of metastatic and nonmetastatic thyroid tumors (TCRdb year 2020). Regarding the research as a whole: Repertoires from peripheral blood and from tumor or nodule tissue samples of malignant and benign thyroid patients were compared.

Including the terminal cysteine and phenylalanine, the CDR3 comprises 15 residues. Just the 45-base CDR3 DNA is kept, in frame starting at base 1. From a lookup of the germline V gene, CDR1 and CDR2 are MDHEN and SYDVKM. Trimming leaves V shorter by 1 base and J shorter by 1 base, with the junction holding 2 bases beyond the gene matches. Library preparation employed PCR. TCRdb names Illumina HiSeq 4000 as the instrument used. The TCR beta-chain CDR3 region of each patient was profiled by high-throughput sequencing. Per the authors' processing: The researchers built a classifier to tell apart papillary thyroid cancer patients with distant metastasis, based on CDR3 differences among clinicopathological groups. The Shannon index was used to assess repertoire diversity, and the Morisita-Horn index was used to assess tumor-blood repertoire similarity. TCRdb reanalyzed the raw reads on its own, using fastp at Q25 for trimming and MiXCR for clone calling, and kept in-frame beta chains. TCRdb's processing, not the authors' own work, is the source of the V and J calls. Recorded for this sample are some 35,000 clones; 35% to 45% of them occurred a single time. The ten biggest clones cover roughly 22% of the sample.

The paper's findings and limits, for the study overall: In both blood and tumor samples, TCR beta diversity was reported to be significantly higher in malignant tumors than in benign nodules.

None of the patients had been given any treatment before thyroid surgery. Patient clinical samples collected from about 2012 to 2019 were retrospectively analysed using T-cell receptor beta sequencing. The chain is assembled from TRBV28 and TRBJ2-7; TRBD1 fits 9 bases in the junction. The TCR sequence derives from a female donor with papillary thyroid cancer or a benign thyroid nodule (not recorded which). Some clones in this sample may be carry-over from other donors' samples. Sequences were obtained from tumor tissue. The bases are TGTGCCAGCAGTTTATTCGGGACAGGGTCCTACGAGCAGTACTTC. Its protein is CASSLFGTGSYEQYF. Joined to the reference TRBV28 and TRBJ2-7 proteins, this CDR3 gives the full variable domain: DVKVTQSSRYLVKRTGEKVFLECVQDMDHENMFWYRQDPGLGLRLIYFSYDVKMKEKGDIPEGYSVSREKKERFSLILESASTNQTSMYLCASSLFGTGSYEQYFGPGTRLTVT.